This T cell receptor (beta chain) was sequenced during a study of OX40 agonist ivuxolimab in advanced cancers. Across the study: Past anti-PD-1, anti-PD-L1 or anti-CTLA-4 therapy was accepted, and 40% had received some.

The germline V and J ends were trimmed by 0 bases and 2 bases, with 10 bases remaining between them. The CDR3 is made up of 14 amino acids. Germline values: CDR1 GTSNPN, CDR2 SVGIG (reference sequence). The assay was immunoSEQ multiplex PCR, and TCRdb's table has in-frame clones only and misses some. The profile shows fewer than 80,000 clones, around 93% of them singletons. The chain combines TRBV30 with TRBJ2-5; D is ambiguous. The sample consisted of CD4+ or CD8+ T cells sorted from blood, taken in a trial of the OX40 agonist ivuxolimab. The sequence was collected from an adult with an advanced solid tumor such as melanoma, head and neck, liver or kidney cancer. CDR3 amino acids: CAWSVGQPQETQYF. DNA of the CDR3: TGTGCCTGGAGTGTCGGGCAGCCGCAAGAGACCCAGTACTTC. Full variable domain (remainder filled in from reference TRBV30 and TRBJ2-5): SQTIHQWPATLVQPVGSPLSLECTVEGTSNPNLYWYRQAAGRGLQLLFYSVGIGQISSEVPQNLSASRPQDRQFILSSKKLLLSDSGFYLCAWSVGQPQETQYFGPGTRLLVL.